This passage covers 29 T cell receptor beta chains from one sample sequenced in a study of prognosis after radiotherapy for stage I lung cancer. Two-round multiplex PCR, the amplification method, yielded TCR beta CDR3 from genomic DNA. Every TRBV and TRBJ gene had its own specific primer in first-round PCR. TCRdb processed the multiplex PCR reads anew with MiXCR; each CDR3 protein has one entry. The data contain around 19,000 distinct CDR3 sequences, 45% to 50% of them singletons. This material consisted of PBMCs, taken before or after stereotactic body radiation therapy (not recorded which). The source is a donor at least 50 years old with non-small cell lung cancer.

This clonotype was recorded at least ten times. The chain uses TRBV7-2 and TRBJ1-2; 7 nucleotides align to TRBD1. V was clipped by 3 bases and J by 8 bases; unmatched bases: 6. The CDR3 extends over 13 amino acids. CDR1 is SGHTA, CDR2 FQGNSA, per germline. CDR3 DNA: TGTGCCAGCAGCTTGACAGGGCTCATCGGCTACACCTTC. Its protein product is CASSLTGLIGYTF.

This clonotype was counted at least ten times. The chain joins TRBV24-1 to TRBJ2-1, with a tentative D call TRBD2 (5 bases). Germline values: CDR1 KGHDR, CDR2 SFDVKD. The CDR3 contains 12 residues. Trimming cost V 10 bases and J 3 bases, with 9 bases left between them. CDR3 bases: TGTGCCACTTCGGACTTCTACAATGAGCAGTTCTTC. Translated: CATSDFYNEQFF.

V usage is TRBV14 and J usage is TRBJ2-3; 8 bases align to TRBD2. Trimming at V came to 3 bases and at J to 2 bases, leaving 10 bases not matched to a gene. The germline CDR1 and CDR2 sequences are SGHDN and FVKESK. This CDR3 contains 17 residues. This CDR3 reads CASSHMKAGAPTDTQYF. The CDR3, as DNA: TGTGCCAGCAGCCATATGAAAGCGGGAGCCCCCACAGATACGCAGTATTTT.

The chain couples TRBV6-2 or TRBV6-3 to TRBJ1-5, with D unresolved. Trimming shortened V by 6 bases and J by 4 bases, and 16 bases separated the two germline ends. This CDR3 comprises 15 residues. Germline V gene lookup returns CDR1 MNHEY and CDR2 SVGEGT. DNA of the CDR3: TGTGCCAGCAGCTTACTGTGGACGGAGAATCAGCCCCAGCATTTT. This gives the protein CASSLLWTENQPQHF.

This clonotype was counted ten times or more. The chain recombines TRBV5-1 with TRBJ1-1; no clear D gene. Germline V gene sequence: CDR1 SGHRS, CDR2 YFSETQ. Trimming shortened V by 4 bases and J by 5 bases, and 15 bases separated the two germline ends. The length of the CDR3 is 14 residues. CDR3 region: CASSADGWETEAFF. The DNA for the CDR3 is TGCGCCAGCAGCGCGGACGGGTGGGAAACTGAAGCTTTCTTT.

This clonotype came up many times. Without the conserved terminal phenylalanine or tryptophan, this CDR3 likely stems from a read error. The chain has TRBV19 and TRBJ2-5, with 14 positions matching TRBD2. The CDR3 is 16 residues long. V lost 5 bases to trimming and J lost 4 bases; unmatched junction nucleotides: 6. The germline CDR1 and CDR2 sequences are LNHDA and SQIVND (reference sequence). The CDR3: CASSGGLAGVGETQYL. Written as DNA, the CDR3 is TGTGCCAGTAGTGGGGGACTAGCGGGAGTAGGAGAGACCCAGTACCTC.

The rearrangement joins TRBV6-5 to TRBJ1-2, with D possibly matching TRBD1 (5 bases). V was cut by 4 bases and J by 7 bases, with 22 bases left in between. CDR1 is MNHEY and CDR2 is SVGAGI in the germline V gene. The CDR3 is 16 amino acids. The CDR3: CASSSGGAALRCGYTF. DNA for the CDR3: TGTGCCAGCAGTTCCGGGGGAGCGGCCCTACGTTGTGGCTACACCTTC.

In this sample, this clonotype turned up many times. This CDR3 reads CASSLGSSPGELFF. DNA for the CDR3: TGTGCCAGCAGCTTAGGTAGTTCCCCCGGGGAGCTGTTTTTT. The V call is TRBV7-3, the J call TRBJ2-2; D not certain. V was clipped by 2 bases and J by 6 bases, with 10 bases between them. Germline-derived CDR1 and CDR2 are SGHTA and FQGTGA. CDR3 length: 14 amino acids.

The chain couples TRBV6-2 or TRBV6-3 to TRBJ2-7; a weak D match, TRBD2 (6 bases). The CDR3 contains 15 residues. In germline, CDR1 is MNHEY, CDR2 SVGEGT. The V end lost 1 base, the J end lost 4 bases, and 14 bases lay between the germline ends. The CDR3 sequence is CASSYFGRRSYEQYF. The CDR3 DNA sequence: TGTGCCAGCAGTTACTTCGGGAGAAGGTCATACGAGCAGTACTTC.

Ten or more counts support this clonotype. The rearrangement links TRBV3-1 to TRBJ2-7, with D unresolved. Per the germline V gene, CDR1 is LGHDT and CDR2 is YNNKEL (reference sequence). CDR3 size: 15 residues. The V and J ends lost 2 bases and 3 bases respectively, with 14 bases between them. CDR3 residues: CASSQLAGQFYEQYF. As DNA, the CDR3 is TGTGCCAGCAGCCAATTAGCCGGGCAGTTCTACGAGCAGTACTTC.

The V call is TRBV7-3, the J call TRBJ2-6; a possible D gene is TRBD1 (5 bases). CDR1 is SGHTA and CDR2 is FQGTGA in the germline V gene. The CDR3 length is 16 residues. Trimming took 2 bases from V and 0 from J, leaving 8 bases between them. For the CDR3, the DNA is TGTGCCAGCAGCTTAGGACACCTCTCTGGGGCCAACGTCCTGACTTTC. Protein product: CASSLGHLSGANVLTF.

This clonotype is categorized as medium-sized. V gene TRBV20-1 combines with J gene TRBJ2-7; no clear D gene. V dropped 0 bases and J dropped 0 bases, with 15 bases sitting between them. The CDR3 runs 16 residues. From germline, CDR1 is DFQATT and CDR2 SNEGSKA (reference sequence). The CDR3: CSARDLYRPSSYEQYF. CDR3 bases: TGCAGTGCTAGAGATTTGTACCGGCCAAGCTCCTACGAGCAGTACTTC.

This clonotype was detected ten times or more. Here the CDR3 reads CASSGIGSTDTQYF. CDR3 coding DNA: TGCGCCAGCAGCGGAATCGGGTCCACAGATACGCAGTATTTT. V usage is TRBV5-1 and J usage is TRBJ2-3; D gene unclear. The CDR3 extends over 14 amino acids. The ends were cut back, 4 bases at V and 2 bases at J, with 11 bases in the middle. CDR1 is SGHRS and CDR2 is YFSETQ in the germline V gene.

The gene calls are TRBV5-1 and TRBJ2-3; perhaps TRBD1 as D (6 bases). The germline V gene encodes CDR1 SGHRS and CDR2 YFSETQ. The CDR3 is 17 residues long. The germline V and J ends were trimmed by 0 bases and 8 bases, with 22 bases remaining between them. The CDR3 region is CASSLASRGRGWGTQYF. The CDR3 DNA reads as TGCGCCAGCAGCTTGGCCAGTCGCGGCAGGGGATGGGGTACGCAGTATTTT.

This clonotype was seen repeatedly, ten times or more. The CDR3 DNA sequence: TGCAGTGCTAGAGTTCCGGGACGCTCGTTCGGTGTGAGCTCCTATAATTCACCCCTCCACTTT. This gives the protein CSARVPGRSFGVSSYNSPLHF. The chain combines TRBV20-1 with TRBJ1-6, with D possibly being TRBD1 (5 bases). This CDR3 contains 21 residues. The germline CDR1 and CDR2 sequences are DFQATT and SNEGSKA (reference sequence). Trimming stripped 1 base from V and 0 bases from J, with 25 bases between.

The V call is TRBV6-5, the J call TRBJ1-2; D not certain. Germline CDR1 MNHEY, CDR2 SVGAGI. The V and J ends lost 2 bases and 7 bases respectively, with 11 bases between them. CDR3 length equals 13 residues. The CDR3 reads CASSYRRVGGYTF. The CDR3 DNA reads TGTGCCAGCAGTTACAGGAGGGTGGGTGGCTACACCTTC.

The chain combines TRBV11-2 with TRBJ2-3; a weak D match, TRBD1 (6 bases). Germline V gene lookup returns CDR1 SGHAT and CDR2 FQNNGV. This CDR3 spans 16 amino acids. The V end was cut by 1 base, the J end by 2 bases, with 13 bases between. CDR3 nucleotides: TGTGCCAGCAGCTTAGGCGACAGGTTGTCCACAGATACGCAGTATTTT. This translates into CASSLGDRLSTDTQYF.

The V gene is TRBV19, the J gene TRBJ2-7, with D unresolved. This CDR3 has 14 amino acids. Trimming took off 3 bases at V and 0 bases at J, with 9 bases between the two ends. Germline CDR1 is LNHDA and CDR2 is SQIVND (reference sequence). The CDR3 DNA follows: TGTGCCAGTAGTATTAACATACACTCCTACGAGCAGTACTTC. Its translation is CASSINIHSYEQYF.

This clonotype was observed many times. J is TRBJ2-5 and V is TRBV11-3; D unclear. Trimming pared 5 bases from V and 0 bases from J, leaving 13 bases between. This CDR3 contains 15 residues. From germline, CDR1 is SGHNT and CDR2 YENEEA. The CDR3 bases are TGTGCCAGCAGCCCGTTCGCGGAGCACCAAGAGACCCAGTACTTC. Translation: CASSPFAEHQETQYF.

This clonotype was observed at least ten times. This rearrangement joins TRBV28 to TRBJ1-2; D ambiguous. Trimming took off 7 bases at V and 5 bases at J, with 11 bases between the two ends. Germline lookup yields CDR1 MDHEN and CDR2 SYDVKM. This CDR3 contains 12 residues. CDR3 sequence: CASTADLYGYTF. DNA of the CDR3: TGTGCCAGCACCGCGGACCTTTATGGCTACACCTTC.

By share, this clonotype counts as medium-sized. The chain recombines TRBV28 with TRBJ2-7; TRBD2 matches at 8 bases. Trimming took 5 bases from V and 2 from J; bases not matched to a gene: 8. Per germline, CDR1 MDHEN and CDR2 SYDVKM. CDR3 size: 15 residues. CDR3 residues: CASSPPGGFTYEQYF. DNA for the CDR3: TGTGCCAGCAGTCCCCCGGGGGGGTTCACCTACGAGCAGTACTTC.

This clonotype was recorded many times. This chain joins TRBV7-9 and TRBJ1-1; perhaps TRBD1 as D (5 bases). This CDR3 is built from 14 residues. Trimming took off 6 bases at V and 4 bases at J, with 15 bases between the two ends. Germline-derived CDR1 and CDR2 are SEHNR and FQNEAQ (reference sequence). The CDR3 loop is CASRPRGSGTEAFF. The CDR3 coding sequence is TGTGCCAGCAGACCCCGGGGGTCGGGCACTGAAGCTTTCTTT.

A note on this clonotype: A far bigger clonotype differs at one base, so this is likely a read error. The V call is TRBV6-1, the J call TRBJ2-1; 10 nucleotides line up with TRBD1. CDR1 and CDR2 from the germline V gene are MNHNS and SASEGT. This CDR3 has 13 amino acids. V lost 7 bases, J lost 10 bases, and 7 bases stayed unmatched. Written as DNA, the CDR3 is TGTGCCAGCATTTCCGGGACAGGGGTAGAGCAGTTCTTC. The encoded protein is CASISGTGVEQFF.

This clonotype was seen at least ten times. The chain links TRBV30 to TRBJ2-3; D is ambiguous. The CDR3 spans 13 residues. V lost 0 bases and J 2 bases, leaving 6 bases between the germline ends. The germline CDR1 and CDR2 sequences are GTSNPN and SVGIG (reference sequence). As DNA, the CDR3 is TGTGCCTGGAGTGTCGATAACACAGATACGCAGTATTTT. It translates to CAWSVDNTDTQYF.

The table lists this clonotype with many counts. The chain carries TRBV3-1 and TRBJ2-5, with 8 bases that match TRBD2. CDR3 length: 14 amino acids. The germline CDR1 and CDR2 sequences are LGHDT and YNNKEL (reference sequence). V lost 4 bases and J lost 3; bases outside the gene matches: 4. The CDR3 DNA follows: TGTGCCAGCAGCCTTAGCGGGACGGAAGAGACCCAGTACTTC. This codes for CASSLSGTEETQYF.

Comments on this clonotype: A much larger clone differs by one base, so this may be a read error. The chain joins TRBV7-6 to TRBJ2-2; no clear D. V lost 7 bases, J lost 1 base, and 10 bases lay in between. The germline CDR1 and CDR2 sequences are SGHVS and FNYEAQ. The CDR3 is 14 residues long. The CDR3 DNA reads as TGTGCCAGCAATGGTACTCGGAACACCGGGGAGCTGTTTTTT. As protein: CASNGTRNTGELFF.

With respect to this clonotype: It is likely a read error: a sequence one base away is far more abundant. The CDR3, as DNA: TGTGCCAGCAGTTGCGGGTACGGGGGCTACACCTTC. Amino acids: CASSCGYGGYTF. The genes are TRBV6-1 and TRBJ1-2; D remains unclear. This CDR3 spans 12 amino acids. V was cut by 5 bases and J by 8 bases, with 12 bases left in between. The germline gives CDR1 MNHNS, CDR2 SASEGT.

V gene TRBV7-2 combines with J gene TRBJ2-3; no clear D. Germline V lookup: CDR1 SGHTA, CDR2 FQGNSA. CDR3 length: 15 residues. V dropped 1 base and J dropped 2 bases, with 10 bases sitting between them. CDR3 DNA: TGTGCCAGCAGCTTAGTGGTAGTTAACACAGATACGCAGTATTTT. Protein sequence: CASSLVVVNTDTQYF. Using reference TRBV7-2 and TRBJ2-3 for the parts outside the CDR3, the full variable domain is GAGVSQSPSNKVTEKGKDVELRCDPISGHTALYWYRQSLGQGLEFLIYFQGNSAPDKSGLPSDRFSAERTGGSVSTLTIQRTQQEDSAVYLCASSLVVVNTDTQYFGPGTRLTVL.

The gene calls are TRBV5-1 and TRBJ2-7; 8 bases fit TRBD1. Germline V gene lookup returns CDR1 SGHRS and CDR2 YFSETQ. With V trimmed by 4 bases and J by 4 bases, 10 bases remained unmatched. The CDR3 consists of 15 residues. This CDR3 reads CASSLVDRVPYEQYF. CDR3 in DNA: TGCGCCAGCAGCCTGGTGGACAGGGTACCATACGAGCAGTACTTC. Full variable domain (remainder filled in from reference TRBV5-1 and TRBJ2-7): KAGVTQTPRYLIKTRGQQVTLSCSPISGHRSVSWYQQTPGQGLQFLFEYFSETQRNKGNFPGRFSGRQFSNSRSEMNVSTLELGDSALYLCASSLVDRVPYEQYFGPGTRLTVT.